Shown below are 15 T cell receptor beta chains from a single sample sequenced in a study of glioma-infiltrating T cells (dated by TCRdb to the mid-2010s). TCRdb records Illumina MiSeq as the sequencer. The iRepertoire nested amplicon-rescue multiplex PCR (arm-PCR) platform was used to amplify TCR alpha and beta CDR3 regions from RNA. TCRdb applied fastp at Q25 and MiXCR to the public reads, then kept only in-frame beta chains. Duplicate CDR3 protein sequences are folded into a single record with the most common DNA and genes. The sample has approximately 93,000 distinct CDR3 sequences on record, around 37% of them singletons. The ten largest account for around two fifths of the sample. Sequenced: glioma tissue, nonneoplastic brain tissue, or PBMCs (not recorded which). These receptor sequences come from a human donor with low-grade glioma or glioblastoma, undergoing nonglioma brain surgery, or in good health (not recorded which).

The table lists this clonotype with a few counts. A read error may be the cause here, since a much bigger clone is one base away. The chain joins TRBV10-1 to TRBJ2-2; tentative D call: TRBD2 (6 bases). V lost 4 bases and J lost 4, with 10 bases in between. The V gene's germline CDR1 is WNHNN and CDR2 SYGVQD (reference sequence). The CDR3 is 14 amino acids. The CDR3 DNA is TGCGCCAGCAGTGGAGGAGGGTTCACCGGGGAGCTGTTTTTT. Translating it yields CASSGGGFTGELFF.

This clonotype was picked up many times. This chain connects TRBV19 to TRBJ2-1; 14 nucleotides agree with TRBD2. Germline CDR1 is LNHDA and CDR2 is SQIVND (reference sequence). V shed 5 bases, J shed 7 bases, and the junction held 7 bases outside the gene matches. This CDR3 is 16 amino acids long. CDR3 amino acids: CASSLRTSGRRNEQFF. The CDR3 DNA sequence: TGTGCCAGTAGTCTCAGGACTAGCGGGAGGAGGAATGAGCAGTTCTTC.

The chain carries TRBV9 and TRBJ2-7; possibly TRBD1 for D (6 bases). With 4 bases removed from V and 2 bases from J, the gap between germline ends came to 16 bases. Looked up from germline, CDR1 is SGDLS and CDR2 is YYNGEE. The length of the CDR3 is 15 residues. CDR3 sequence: CASSPIGGFPYEQYF. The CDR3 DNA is TGTGCCAGCAGCCCAATAGGGGGTTTCCCCTACGAGCAGTACTTC. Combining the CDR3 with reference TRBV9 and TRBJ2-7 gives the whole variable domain DSGVTQTPKHLITATGQRVTLRCSPRSGDLSVYWYQQSLDQGLQFLIQYYNGEERAKGNILERFSAQQFPDLHSELNLSSLELGDSALYFCASSPIGGFPYEQYFGPGTRLTVT.

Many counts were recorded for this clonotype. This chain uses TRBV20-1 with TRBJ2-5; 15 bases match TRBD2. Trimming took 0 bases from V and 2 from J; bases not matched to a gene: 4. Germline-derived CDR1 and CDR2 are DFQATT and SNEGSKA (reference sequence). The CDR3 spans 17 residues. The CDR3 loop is CSARDGTSGGLQETQYF. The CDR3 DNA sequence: TGCAGTGCTAGAGATGGGACTAGCGGGGGGCTACAAGAGACCCAGTACTTC.

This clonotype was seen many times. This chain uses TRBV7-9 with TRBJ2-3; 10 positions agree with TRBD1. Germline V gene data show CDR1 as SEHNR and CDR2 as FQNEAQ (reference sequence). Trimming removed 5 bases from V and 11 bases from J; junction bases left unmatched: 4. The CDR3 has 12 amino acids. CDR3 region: CASSATGGKQYF. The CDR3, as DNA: TGTGCCAGCAGCGCGACAGGGGGCAAGCAGTATTTT.

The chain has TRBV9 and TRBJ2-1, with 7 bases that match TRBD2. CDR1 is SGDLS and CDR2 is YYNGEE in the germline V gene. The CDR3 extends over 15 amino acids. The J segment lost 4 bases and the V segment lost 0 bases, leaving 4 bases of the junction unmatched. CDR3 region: CASSVEPSGYNEQFF. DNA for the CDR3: TGTGCCAGCAGCGTAGAGCCTAGCGGATACAATGAGCAGTTCTTC.

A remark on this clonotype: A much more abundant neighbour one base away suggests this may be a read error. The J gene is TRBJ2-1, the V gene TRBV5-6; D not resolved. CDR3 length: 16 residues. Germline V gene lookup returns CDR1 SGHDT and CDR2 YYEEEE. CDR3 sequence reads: CASSLGVGSSYNERFF. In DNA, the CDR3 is TGTGCCAGCAGCTTAGGCGTGGGAAGCTCCTACAATGAGCGGTTCTTC. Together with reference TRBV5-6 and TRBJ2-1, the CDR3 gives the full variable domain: DAGVTQSPTHLIKTRGQQVTLRCSPKSGHDTVSWYQQALGQGPQFIFQYYEEEERQRGNFPDRFSGHQFPNYSSELNVNALLLGDSALYLCASSLGVGSSYNERFFGPGTRLTVL.

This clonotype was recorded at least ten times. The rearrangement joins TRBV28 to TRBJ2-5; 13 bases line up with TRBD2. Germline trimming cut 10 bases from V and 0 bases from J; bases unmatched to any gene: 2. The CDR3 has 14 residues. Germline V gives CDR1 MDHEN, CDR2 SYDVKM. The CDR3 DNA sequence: TGTGCCACGACTAGCGGGGGGTACCAAGAGACCCAGTACTTC. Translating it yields CATTSGGYQETQYF. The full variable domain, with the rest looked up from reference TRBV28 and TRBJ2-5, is DVKVTQSSRYLVKRTGEKVFLECVQDMDHENMFWYRQDPGLGLRLIYFSYDVKMKEKGDIPEGYSVSREKKERFSLILESASTNQTSMYLCATTSGGYQETQYFGPGTRLLVL.

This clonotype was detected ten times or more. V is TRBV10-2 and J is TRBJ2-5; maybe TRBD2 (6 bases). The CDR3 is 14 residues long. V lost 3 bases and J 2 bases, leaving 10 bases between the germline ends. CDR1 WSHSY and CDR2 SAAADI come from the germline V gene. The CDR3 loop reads CASSDAGLQETQYF. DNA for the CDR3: TGCGCCAGCAGTGACGCGGGACTGCAAGAGACCCAGTACTTC.

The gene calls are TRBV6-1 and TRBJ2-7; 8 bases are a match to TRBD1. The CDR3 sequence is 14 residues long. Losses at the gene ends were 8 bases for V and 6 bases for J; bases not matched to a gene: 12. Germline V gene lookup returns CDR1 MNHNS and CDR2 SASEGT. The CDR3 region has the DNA TGTGCCAGCGGCCAACAGACAGGGGCCTGCGAGCAGTACTTC. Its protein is CASGQQTGACEQYF.

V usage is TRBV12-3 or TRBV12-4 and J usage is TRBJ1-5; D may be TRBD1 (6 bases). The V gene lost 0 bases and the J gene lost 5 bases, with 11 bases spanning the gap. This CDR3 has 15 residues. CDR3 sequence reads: CASSLASPGDQPQHF. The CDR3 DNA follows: TGTGCCAGCAGTTTAGCGAGCCCAGGGGATCAGCCCCAGCATTTT.

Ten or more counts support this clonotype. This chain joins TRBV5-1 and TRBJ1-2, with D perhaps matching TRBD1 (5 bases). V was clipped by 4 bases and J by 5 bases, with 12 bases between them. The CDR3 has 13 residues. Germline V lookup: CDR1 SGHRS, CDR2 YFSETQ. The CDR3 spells CASSPQGGYGYTF. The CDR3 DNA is TGCGCCAGCAGCCCCCAGGGTGGGTATGGCTACACCTTC.

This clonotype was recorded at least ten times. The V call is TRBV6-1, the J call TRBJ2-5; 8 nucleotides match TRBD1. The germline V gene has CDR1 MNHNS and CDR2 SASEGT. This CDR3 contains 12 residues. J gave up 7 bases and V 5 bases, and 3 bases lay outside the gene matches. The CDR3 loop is CASSQTGGTQYF. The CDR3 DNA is TGTGCCAGCAGTCAAACAGGGGGGACCCAGTACTTC.

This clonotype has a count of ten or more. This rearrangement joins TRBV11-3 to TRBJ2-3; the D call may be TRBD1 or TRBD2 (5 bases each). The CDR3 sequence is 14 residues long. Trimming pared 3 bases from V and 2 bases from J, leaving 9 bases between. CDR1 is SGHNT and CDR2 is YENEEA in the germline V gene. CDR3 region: CASSFGTTTDTQYF. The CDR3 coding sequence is TGTGCCAGCAGCTTCGGGACCACCACAGATACGCAGTATTTT. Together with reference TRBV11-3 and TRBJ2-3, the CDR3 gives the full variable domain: EAGVVQSPRYKIIEKKQPVAFWCNPISGHNTLYWYLQNLGQGPELLIRYENEEAVDDSQLPKDRFSAERLKGVDSTLKIQPAELGDSAVYLCASSFGTTTDTQYFGPGTRLTVL.

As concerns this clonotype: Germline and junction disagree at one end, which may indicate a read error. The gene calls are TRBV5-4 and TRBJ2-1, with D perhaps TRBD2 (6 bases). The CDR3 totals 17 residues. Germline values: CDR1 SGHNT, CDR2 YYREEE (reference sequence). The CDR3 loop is CTSSLAPPGVLGNEKFF. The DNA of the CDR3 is TGCACCAGCAGCTTGGCCCCTCCGGGAGTTTTGGGCAATGAGAAGTTCTTC.